This TCR beta chain is from a study of siplizumab effects on memory and regulatory T cells. Here immunoSEQ multiplex PCR was the method, and the copy in TCRdb shows in-frame clones only, minus some. The data hold 85,000 to 130,000 clones, with roughly 94% observed a single time. The V end lost 6 bases, the J end lost 3 bases, and 18 bases lay between the germline ends. The CDR3 spans 15 residues. Per germline, CDR1 SGHRS and CDR2 YFSETQ. This sequence was found in a human donor in good health. The chain recombines TRBV5-1 with TRBJ2-5; D may be TRBD1 or TRBD2 (5 bases each). The sample was Tregs sorted from blood. CDR3 coding DNA: TGCGCCAGCACCCCCCGTGGTGGGGGAGAAGAGACCCAGTACTTC. As protein: CASTPRGGGEETQYF.